The 22 T cell receptor beta chains reported below all come from one sample, sequenced in a study of neurological immune-mediated disorders. TCRdb reprocessed the 5' RACE reads via MiXCR and lists one record per CDR3 protein. The repertoire holds approximately 44,000 distinct CDR3 sequences, with around 5.8% as singletons. The sample taken for sequencing was CD4+ T cells from blood. Receptor source: a woman between 18 and 29 years old with multiple sclerosis.

This clonotype was detected many times. This chain's CDR3 is CASSWGQARQYF. In DNA form, the CDR3 reads TGCGCCAGCAGCTGGGGACAGGCGCGCCAGTACTTC. V and J are TRBV5-1 and TRBJ2-5; 8 bases align to TRBD1. CDR3 length equals 12 residues. Germline V lookup: CDR1 SGHRS, CDR2 YFSETQ. The V and J ends lost 3 bases and 10 bases, in that order; junction bases with no gene match: 5.

There are many counts of this clonotype. V and J are TRBV5-4 and TRBJ1-4, with D possibly matching TRBD1 (5 bases). The V end was cut by 4 bases, the J end by 5 bases, with 15 bases between. CDR1 is SGHNT, CDR2 YYREEE, per germline (reference sequence). This CDR3 has 15 residues. The CDR3 region has the DNA TGTGCCAGCAGCGTGATCGGGACGGAGAATGAAAAACTGTTTTTT. Protein sequence: CASSVIGTENEKLFF.

In this sample, this clonotype turned up many times. The V and J genes are TRBV7-2 and TRBJ2-4; possibly TRBD2 for D (6 bases). The CDR3 extends over 17 amino acids. Germline CDR1 reads SGHTA; CDR2 reads FQGNSA. Trimming cost V 5 bases and J 0 bases, with 17 bases left between them. The CDR3 nucleotides are TGTGCCAGCAGCCCCACCGGGGGACTCCTAGCCAAAAACATTCAGTACTTC. It encodes CASSPTGGLLAKNIQYF.

This clonotype was detected many times. The chain is built from TRBV20-1 and TRBJ2-5; possibly TRBD1 for D (6 bases). This CDR3 spans 13 amino acids. Germline V gene lookup returns CDR1 DFQATT and CDR2 SNEGSKA (reference sequence). V lost 5 bases, J lost 4 bases, and 14 bases lay in between. CDR3 bases: TGCAGTGCTTTACGAAGCAGGGGAGAGACCCAGTACTTC. It is translated as CSALRSRGETQYF.

This clonotype was observed at least ten times. This sequence joins TRBV9 and TRBJ2-1; the D gene is possibly TRBD1 (6 bases). Germline V lookup: CDR1 SGDLS, CDR2 YYNGEE. This CDR3 has 17 residues. Trimming pared 0 bases from V and 0 bases from J, leaving 13 bases between. CDR3 in amino acids: CASSVVPGHSSYNEQFF. The CDR3 region has the DNA TGTGCCAGCAGCGTAGTTCCGGGACACAGCTCCTACAATGAGCAGTTCTTC.

This clonotype was counted ten times or more. The chain combines TRBV12-3 or TRBV12-4 with TRBJ1-2, with D hard to call. V dropped 7 bases and J dropped 4 bases, with 16 bases sitting between them. The CDR3 totals 14 residues. CDR3 DNA sequence: TGTGCCAGCAAGAAGGGTGTTGGGCCCTATGGCTACACCTTC. It yields the protein CASKKGVGPYGYTF.

This clonotype was seen at least ten times. V usage is TRBV5-1 and J usage is TRBJ1-4; 7 bases map to TRBD1. The length of the CDR3 is 14 residues. The V and J ends lost 0 bases and 7 bases, in that order; junction bases with no gene match: 3. Germline V gene lookup returns CDR1 SGHRS and CDR2 YFSETQ. CDR3 region: CASSLGRGSEKLFF. CDR3 DNA sequence: TGCGCCAGCAGCTTGGGCAGGGGGTCTGAAAAACTGTTTTTT.

This clonotype was recorded at least ten times. The J gene is TRBJ1-6, the V gene TRBV12-3 or TRBV12-4; weak D call: TRBD1 (5 bases). With 6 bases removed from V and 7 bases from J, the gap between germline ends came to 16 bases. This CDR3 spans 15 amino acids. The CDR3 protein is CASRRRGIVNSPLHF. The DNA for the CDR3 is TGTGCCAGCAGGAGGAGGGGTATTGTAAATTCACCCCTCCACTTT.

This clonotype was counted at least ten times. The chain combines TRBV12-3 or TRBV12-4 with TRBJ2-1, with a tentative D call TRBD2 (6 bases). The V and J ends lost 7 bases and 0 bases respectively, with 19 bases between them. The CDR3 extends over 17 amino acids. CDR3 region: CASNKKRTGGSYNEQFF. The CDR3 DNA is TGTGCCAGCAACAAAAAGAGAACCGGGGGCTCCTACAATGAGCAGTTCTTC.

The V and J genes are TRBV28 and TRBJ1-5, with D unresolved. From germline, CDR1 is MDHEN and CDR2 SYDVKM. The CDR3 loop spans 12 amino acids. Between the trimmed V and J ends, which lost 6 bases and 3 bases, there was a span of 6 bases. CDR3 loop: CASRASNQPQHF. The CDR3, as DNA: TGTGCCAGCAGGGCCTCCAATCAGCCCCAGCATTTT.

Ten or more counts support this clonotype. The chain carries TRBV20-1 and TRBJ2-1; maybe TRBD2 (5 bases). Germline CDR1 and CDR2: DFQATT and SNEGSKA (reference sequence). The ends were cut back, 6 bases at V and 0 bases at J, with 12 bases in the middle. The CDR3 runs 14 residues. CDR3 loop: CSAAGGSSYNEQFF. In DNA, the CDR3 is TGCAGTGCGGCCGGAGGTAGCTCCTACAATGAGCAGTTCTTC.

This clonotype was counted at least ten times. The chain joins TRBV11-2 to TRBJ2-7; 8 bases agree with TRBD2. Trimming cost V 4 bases and J 5 bases; bases outside gene matches: 7. Germline V lookup: CDR1 SGHAT, CDR2 FQNNGV. CDR3 size: 14 residues. CDR3 amino acids: CASSWVSGRDEQYV. For the CDR3, the DNA is TGTGCCAGCAGCTGGGTAAGCGGGAGAGACGAGCAGTACGTC.

Many counts were recorded for this clonotype. V and J are TRBV3-1 and TRBJ1-2; the D gene is possibly TRBD1 (5 bases). This CDR3 region has 14 residues. V was trimmed by 4 bases and J by 7 bases, leaving 16 bases between them. CDR1 is LGHDT and CDR2 is YNNKEL in the germline V gene (reference sequence). The CDR3 spells CASSPAGGEGGYTF. The CDR3, as DNA: TGTGCCAGCAGCCCTGCGGGGGGAGAAGGTGGCTACACCTTC.

The chain carries TRBV20-1 and TRBJ1-5; TRBD1 matches 7 bases. V trimming: 5 bases; J trimming: 0 bases; junction bases outside the gene matches: 7. Germline V gene data show CDR1 as DFQATT and CDR2 as SNEGSKA (reference sequence). The CDR3 consists of 15 residues. This chain's CDR3 is CSAEPQGTSNQPQHF. The CDR3 nucleotides read TGCAGTGCTGAGCCACAGGGGACTAGCAATCAGCCCCAGCATTTT.

This chain connects TRBV15 to TRBJ2-5; D gene ambiguous. V lost 2 bases to trimming and J lost 1 base, with 8 bases between them. Germline V lookup: CDR1 LNHNV, CDR2 YYDKDF (reference sequence). CDR3 length: 14 amino acids. The CDR3 region has the DNA TGTGCCACCAGCAGACCCAGCGCCCAAGAGACCCAGTACTTC. Its translation is CATSRPSAQETQYF.

In its sample, this clonotype was seen many times. The rearrangement joins TRBV29-1 to TRBJ2-6, with TRBD1 matching 8 bases. J lost 2 bases, V lost 2 bases, and 5 bases had no gene match. Germline CDR1 SQVTM, CDR2 ANQGSEA. This CDR3 contains 16 residues. The CDR3 sequence: CSVETAGGAGANVLTF. The DNA of the CDR3 is TGCAGCGTTGAAACCGCAGGGGGCGCTGGGGCCAACGTCCTGACTTTC.

This clonotype has a count of ten or more. The chain joins TRBV5-6 to TRBJ2-3, with D perhaps assigned TRBD1 or TRBD2 (5 bases each). V dropped 4 bases and J dropped 1 base, with 13 bases sitting between them. CDR1 is SGHDT and CDR2 is YYEEEE in the germline V gene. The CDR3 runs to 15 residues. The CDR3 region has the DNA TGTGCCAGCAGCCGTCGCCCGGGGCGCACAGATACGCAGTATTTT. Its translation is CASSRRPGRTDTQYF.

This clonotype has just a few counts. The rearrangement joins TRBV10-3 to TRBJ2-6, with a tentative D call TRBD2 (5 bases). V lost 6 bases and J lost 0, with 18 bases in between. The CDR3 contains 18 residues. Germline assignment: CDR1 ENHRY and CDR2 SYGVKD. This CDR3 is CAISQNSGSSSGANVLTF. The CDR3 nucleotides are TGTGCCATCAGCCAGAACAGCGGATCCAGCTCTGGGGCCAACGTCCTGACTTTC.

This clonotype was counted many times. The chain employs TRBV28 and TRBJ2-3; 10 bases align to TRBD2. Germline lookup yields CDR1 MDHEN and CDR2 SYDVKM. The junction had 6 bases not matched to a gene; V was cut back by 10 bases and J by 2 bases. The CDR3 has 14 amino acids. In DNA form, the CDR3 reads TGTGCCACCGAGACTAGCGGGTCCACAGATACGCAGTATTTT. Its protein product is CATETSGSTDTQYF.

This clonotype showed up many times. The chain joins TRBV20-1 to TRBJ1-5; 8 bases align to TRBD1. The junction had 10 bases not matched to a gene; V was cut back by 6 bases and J by 6 bases. Germline CDR1 is DFQATT and CDR2 is SNEGSKA (reference sequence). CDR3 length: 14 residues. CDR3: CSATRQGIFQPQHF. CDR3 nucleotide sequence: TGCAGTGCAACTCGACAGGGGATCTTTCAGCCCCAGCATTTT.

This chain links TRBV20-1 with TRBJ1-1, with D tentatively TRBD1 (6 bases). CDR1 and CDR2 (germline): DFQATT, SNEGSKA (reference sequence). V was clipped by 2 bases and J by 7 bases, with 11 bases between them. CDR3 length equals 12 residues. CDR3 nucleotide sequence: TGCAGTGCTAGAACGGGACATCGTGAAGCTTTCTTT. It yields the protein CSARTGHREAFF.

This clonotype was seen ten or more times. The chain couples TRBV3-1 to TRBJ2-3; D gene uncertain. The CDR3 is 11 amino acids. Germline V gene sequence: CDR1 LGHDT, CDR2 YNNKEL (reference sequence). Deletions cut 4 bases from V and 3 bases from J, with 2 bases between. The CDR3: CASSLTDTQYF. DNA of the CDR3: TGTGCCAGCAGCCTTACAGATACGCAGTATTTT.